The 6 T cell receptor beta chains below come from one sample, sequenced in a study of T cell repertoires in cytomegalovirus infection. One entry per CDR3 protein, called by TCRdb with MiXCR from the reads. The repertoire holds nearly 550,000 distinct CDR3 sequences, with about 17% as singletons. The sequenced sample consisted of CD8+ T cells from PBMCs. The receptors were gathered from a human donor in good health (CMV status not recorded). Some clones in this sample may be carry-over from other donors' samples.

On this clonotype: Germline and junction disagree at one end, which may indicate a read error. V and J are TRBV7-8 and TRBJ1-4; D is undetermined. CDR3 length equals 16 residues. Germline CDR1 and CDR2: SGHVS and FQNEAQ. Here the CDR3 reads CASSLAQVTTNEKLFF. As DNA, the CDR3 is TGTGCAAGCAGCTTAGCGCAGGTAACAACTAATGAAAAACTGTTTTTT.

This clonotype was seen repeatedly, ten times or more. J is TRBJ1-2 and V is TRBV6-1; no definite D call. The CDR3 has 12 residues. The germline gives CDR1 MNHNS, CDR2 SASEGT. The germline V and J ends were trimmed by 1 base and 4 bases, with 4 bases remaining between them. CDR3 in DNA: TGTGCCAGCAGTGAAGTCCGCTATGGCTACACCTTC. Translating it yields CASSEVRYGYTF.

The V and J genes are TRBV2 and TRBJ2-1; 8 positions agree with TRBD2. Germline V gene lookup returns CDR1 SNHLY and CDR2 FYNNEI. The V gene end was trimmed by 3 bases and the J gene end by 7 bases; junction bases not matched to a gene: 11. The CDR3 contains 16 residues. CDR3 DNA sequence: TGTGCCAGCAGTGATAGAACTAGCGGCGCCTCAAATGAGCAGTTCTTC. Its protein product is CASSDRTSGASNEQFF.

The chain couples TRBV29-1 to TRBJ1-1, with a possible D match to TRBD1 (6 bases). Germline assignment: CDR1 SQVTM and CDR2 ANQGSEA. There are 14 residues in the CDR3. Trimming cost V 6 bases and J 5 bases, with 19 bases left between them. The CDR3 bases are TGCAGCGTCGCTCCCCAGGGGCGCGTAACTGAAGCTTTCTTT. Protein product: CSVAPQGRVTEAFF.

This clonotype was seen many times. The V and J genes are TRBV27 and TRBJ2-7; 10 bases are a match to TRBD2. This CDR3 spans 15 amino acids. The ends lost 5 bases at V and 2 bases at J; junction bases unmatched: 6. In germline, CDR1 is MNHEY, CDR2 SMNVEV (reference sequence). The CDR3 DNA sequence: TGTGCCAGCAGTCTCCTAGCGGGAGTAACCTACGAGCAGTACTTC. Translating it yields CASSLLAGVTYEQYF.

This clonotype showed up just a few times. This chain connects TRBV5-1 to TRBJ2-1, with TRBD2 identical over 7 bases. The germline V gene has CDR1 SGHRS and CDR2 YFSETQ. V shed 2 bases and J 5 bases; nucleotides not matched to a gene: 4. The CDR3 has 14 residues. CDR3 DNA sequence: TGCGCCAGCAGCTTTCGACTAGCCAACAATGAGCAGTTCTTC. The encoded protein is CASSFRLANNEQFF.